These 28 T cell receptor beta chains were all obtained from the same sample, sequenced in a study of cytomegalovirus exposure and HLA in healthy donors. Repertoires were generated with immunoSEQ multiplex PCR, while TCRdb's copy carries only in-frame clones and drops some. This sample yields tens of thousands of clones, of which around 94% are seen a single time; about 3.5% belongs to the top ten. The material sequenced was PBMCs. Receptors originate from a woman aged 18-29 years in good health and CMV-seropositive.

This clone showed up just a few times. The chain has TRBV4-1 and TRBJ1-3; 10 nucleotides agree with TRBD1. The V and J ends lost 2 bases and 3 bases, in that order; junction bases with no gene match: 7. Germline V lookup: CDR1 MGHRA, CDR2 YSYEKL. The CDR3 extends over 17 amino acids. DNA of the CDR3: TGCGCCAGCAGCCAACCCAGACAGGGGGCGCGTGGAAACACCATATATTTT. Protein sequence: CASSQPRQGARGNTIYF.

The chain employs TRBV28 and TRBJ1-2; 9 bases map to TRBD1. Germline V gives CDR1 MDHEN, CDR2 SYDVKM. The V gene end was trimmed by 6 bases and the J gene end by 8 bases; junction bases not matched to a gene: 13. The length of the CDR3 is 15 residues. CDR3 in amino acids: CASSPTPRDRDGYTF. The CDR3 DNA reads TGTGCCAGCAGCCCTACCCCCCGGGACAGGGACGGCTACACCTTC.

The gene calls are TRBV7-2 and TRBJ2-5; possibly TRBD1 for D (7 bases). The CDR3 consists of 14 residues. Germline-derived CDR1 and CDR2 are SGHTA and FQGNSA. Trimming shortened V by 5 bases and J by 5 bases, and 15 bases separated the two germline ends. The CDR3 nucleotides are TGTGCCAGCAGCATGGAGGGGGCGTGGGAGACCCAGTACTTC. It codes for CASSMEGAWETQYF. The full variable domain, completed using reference TRBV7-2 and TRBJ2-5, is GAGVSQSPSNKVTEKGKDVELRCDPISGHTALYWYRQSLGQGLEFLIYFQGNSAPDKSGLPSDRFSAERTGGSVSTLTIQRTQQEDSAVYLCASSMEGAWETQYFGPGTRLLVL.

The chain links TRBV6-6 to TRBJ1-5, with 7 bases fitting TRBD1. The CDR3 is made up of 16 amino acids. V gave up 5 bases and J gave up 1 base; unmatched junction bases: 8. Germline V CDR1 and CDR2: MNHNY, SVGAGI (reference sequence). The CDR3: CASSPRGKRSNQPQHF. The CDR3, as DNA: TGTGCCAGCAGTCCCAGGGGGAAGAGAAGCAATCAGCCCCAGCATTTT.

V and J are TRBV6-5 and TRBJ1-2; D may be TRBD1 (6 bases). The CDR3 has 15 amino acids. Germline V gene sequence: CDR1 MNHEY, CDR2 SVGAGI. The V and J ends lost 2 bases and 5 bases respectively, with 15 bases between them. The CDR3 loop is CASSYTRDILYGYTF. The CDR3 DNA follows: TGTGCCAGCAGTTACACCCGGGACATATTGTATGGCTACACCTTC.

V and J are TRBV30 and TRBJ1-2; D may be TRBD1 (6 bases). V was cut by 6 bases and J by 5 bases, with 16 bases left in between. Per the germline V gene, CDR1 is GTSNPN and CDR2 is SVGIG (reference sequence). The CDR3 is 13 residues long. The CDR3 nucleotides are TGTGCCTGTTCGGGGGGCCCGGGGTATGGCTACACCTTC. Encoded protein: CACSGGPGYGYTF.

The V and J genes are TRBV30 and TRBJ2-7; TRBD1 matches at 7 bases. The germline V gene encodes CDR1 GTSNPN and CDR2 SVGIG (reference sequence). The junction had 7 bases not matched to a gene; V was cut back by 8 bases and J by 0 bases. This CDR3 comprises 13 residues. The CDR3 bases are TGTGCCGCGGCGGCAGGGGGCTCCTACGAGCAGTACTTC. It yields the protein CAAAAGGSYEQYF.

The rearrangement joins TRBV19 to TRBJ2-7; 7 positions match TRBD1. The CDR3 sequence is 15 residues long. V gave up 5 bases and J gave up 6 bases; unmatched junction bases: 13. The V gene's germline CDR1 is LNHDA and CDR2 SQIVND (reference sequence). In DNA form, the CDR3 reads TGTGCCAGTAGTGCCTACAGGGGTTCAGTCACCGAGCAGTACTTC. Protein product: CASSAYRGSVTEQYF.

Concerning this clone itself: Other DNA variants within this sample encode the same CDR3. V and J are TRBV5-1 and TRBJ1-1; D is unclear. V was cut by 1 base and J by 8 bases, with 9 bases left in between. Germline lookup yields CDR1 SGHRS and CDR2 YFSETQ. The length of the CDR3 is 12 residues. The CDR3 region is CASSLTDTEAFF. Here the CDR3 DNA reads TGCGCCAGCAGCTTGACAGATACCGAAGCTTTCTTT.

This clone has only one observation. This chain connects TRBV18 to TRBJ1-3; no definite D call. Trimming cost V 6 bases and J 1 base, with 13 bases left between them. Germline CDR1 and CDR2: KGHSH and LQKENI. The CDR3 is made up of 15 amino acids. The CDR3 region has the DNA TGTGCCAGCTCCCCAGTGGCAGTATCTGGAAACACCATATATTTT. It codes for CASSPVAVSGNTIYF.

The rearrangement uses TRBV28 and TRBJ1-4, with D maybe TRBD1 (5 bases). CDR1 and CDR2 from the germline V gene are MDHEN and SYDVKM. The CDR3 runs 15 residues. Trimming removed 5 bases at V and 7 bases at J, with 17 bases between. The chain's CDR3 is CASSIVGGAGEKLFF. Written as DNA, the CDR3 is TGTGCCAGCAGTATAGTCGGGGGTGCAGGTGAAAAACTGTTTTTT.

The rearrangement uses TRBV10-1 and TRBJ2-1, with 8 bases aligning to TRBD1. The CDR3 is made up of 16 amino acids. Trimming at V came to 6 bases and at J to 8 bases, leaving 15 bases not matched to a gene. CDR1 is WNHNN and CDR2 is SYGVQD in the germline V gene (reference sequence). Written as DNA, the CDR3 is TGCGCCAGCAGGGGGTGGAGGACAGGGAATTCAGATGAGCAGTTCTTC. This encodes CASRGWRTGNSDEQFF.

A note on this clone: At one end, the junction sequence differs from germline, possibly due to a read error. The rearrangement uses TRBV7-7 and TRBJ2-5; the D gene is possibly TRBD2 (5 bases). Per germline, CDR1 SSHAT and CDR2 FNYEAQ (reference sequence). The CDR3 runs to 15 residues. Here the CDR3 reads CASSLAWGAQETQYF. The CDR3 nucleotides read TGTGCTAGCAGCTTAGCGTGGGGAGCACAAGAGACCCAGTACTTC.

The chain recombines TRBV30 with TRBJ1-3; D is perhaps TRBD1 (6 bases). Trimming took 1 base from V and 0 from J, leaving 16 bases between them. The length of the CDR3 is 17 residues. Germline values: CDR1 GTSNPN, CDR2 SVGIG (reference sequence). The CDR3, as DNA: TGTGCCTGGAGTGAGTTGAGAAGGGGGTTCTCTGGAAACACCATATATTTT. Protein: CAWSELRRGFSGNTIYF.

The J gene is TRBJ1-2, the V gene TRBV4-1; possible D gene TRBD1, 5 bases. Trimming pared 4 bases from V and 2 bases from J, leaving 20 bases between. This CDR3 spans 17 amino acids. Germline assignment: CDR1 MGHRA and CDR2 YSYEKL. The DNA for the CDR3 is TGCGCCAGCAGCCCTACTCTCAGCGGGGGACCAAACTATGGCTACACCTTC. This gives the protein CASSPTLSGGPNYGYTF.

V usage is TRBV20-1 and J usage is TRBJ2-5; D call uncertain. The CDR3 is 11 amino acids. V dropped 6 bases and J dropped 5 bases, with 10 bases sitting between them. Germline assignment: CDR1 DFQATT and CDR2 SNEGSKA (reference sequence). CDR3 region: CSAQKWETQYF. The CDR3 DNA reads as TGCAGTGCCCAGAAATGGGAGACCCAGTACTTC.

The sample holds one count of this clone. This chain joins TRBV4-3 and TRBJ1-4, with TRBD1 as a possible D gene (5 bases). This CDR3 is built from 15 residues. V was clipped by 3 bases and J by 7 bases, with 15 bases between them. Per germline, CDR1 LGHNA and CDR2 YSLEER. Here the CDR3 reads CASSHARGGGEKLFF. Written as DNA, the CDR3 is TGCGCCAGCAGCCACGCCCGCGGGGGGGGTGAAAAACTGTTTTTT.

The chain has TRBV7-8 and TRBJ2-7, with 13 bases fitting TRBD2. The CDR3 runs 15 residues. The V gene end was trimmed by 3 bases and the J gene end by 4 bases; junction bases not matched to a gene: 3. CDR1 and CDR2 (germline): SGHVS, FQNEAQ. The CDR3 region has the DNA TGTGCCAGCAGCTTTCGGACTAGCGGGGGATACGAGCAGTACTTC. It encodes CASSFRTSGGYEQYF.

The chain uses TRBV4-1 and TRBJ1-1; 10 bases are a match to TRBD1. CDR3 length: 16 residues. CDR1 is MGHRA, CDR2 YSYEKL, per germline. Losses at the gene ends were 1 base for V and 1 base for J; bases not matched to a gene: 3. DNA of the CDR3: TGCGCCAGCAGCCAAGGACAGGGGGCTACGAACACTGAAGCTTTCTTT. Translating it yields CASSQGQGATNTEAFF.

This clone has just one count. This chain links TRBV4-3 with TRBJ1-6, with a possible D match to TRBD1 (6 bases). The length of the CDR3 is 16 residues. Trimming removed 0 bases from V and 7 bases from J, with 13 bases in between. Germline loops: CDR1 LGHNA, CDR2 YSLEER. Here the CDR3 DNA reads TGCGCCAGCAGCCAAGAGACAGGCCAGGAGAATTCACCCCTCCACTTT. This gives the protein CASSQETGQENSPLHF.

This clone was seen just once. J is TRBJ2-1 and V is TRBV5-8, with TRBD2 matching over 10 bases. CDR3 size: 14 residues. Germline V gene lookup returns CDR1 SGHTS and CDR2 YDEGEE. With V trimmed by 6 bases and J by 4 bases, 4 bases remained unmatched. The CDR3 protein is CASIRTSGYNEQFF. The CDR3 DNA follows: TGTGCCAGCATCCGGACTAGCGGATACAATGAGCAGTTCTTC.

The chain combines TRBV7-2 with TRBJ2-3; TRBD2 agrees at 7 bases. J gave up 6 bases and V 5 bases, and 8 bases lay outside the gene matches. The CDR3 runs to 14 residues. CDR1 is SGHTA and CDR2 is FQGNSA in the germline V gene. The CDR3 bases are TGTGCCAGCAGCCCCGGACTAGTGCCCGATACGCAGTATTTT. Its protein is CASSPGLVPDTQYF.

The V gene is TRBV7-3, the J gene TRBJ2-3; weak D call: TRBD2 (6 bases). Germline lookup yields CDR1 SGHTA and CDR2 FQGTGA. The V gene lost 2 bases and the J gene lost 4 bases, with 7 bases spanning the gap. This CDR3 has 13 residues. The CDR3 sequence is CASSLWGADTQYF. In DNA, the CDR3 is TGTGCCAGCAGCTTATGGGGGGCAGATACGCAGTATTTT.

The rearrangement uses TRBV7-2 and TRBJ1-2; 11 bases line up with TRBD1. Germline V gives CDR1 SGHTA, CDR2 FQGNSA. CDR3 length: 16 amino acids. J was trimmed by 8 bases and V by 4 bases; bases with no gene match: 12. Written as DNA, the CDR3 is TGTGCCAGCAGCTCTAGGACAGGGGGCGTGAGAGAAGGCTACACCTTC. Translating it yields CASSSRTGGVREGYTF.

This chain connects TRBV6-6 to TRBJ2-5; 7 bases are a match to TRBD2. Unmatched junction bases numbered 1, after V lost 1 base and J lost 5 bases. The CDR3 is 13 amino acids. Germline V lookup: CDR1 MNHNY, CDR2 SVGAGI (reference sequence). The CDR3: CASSYLGGETQYF. Here the CDR3 DNA reads TGTGCCAGCAGTTACTTGGGAGGGGAGACCCAGTACTTC.

The chain has TRBV6-5 and TRBJ1-1; a possible D gene is TRBD1 (6 bases). Germline V gene data show CDR1 as MNHEY and CDR2 as SVGAGI. V lost 8 bases to trimming and J lost 3 bases, with 16 bases between them. This CDR3 is built from 14 residues. CDR3: CASHTTKGDTEAFF. The DNA of the CDR3 is TGTGCCAGCCACACGACCAAGGGGGACACTGAAGCTTTCTTT.

This chain connects TRBV27 to TRBJ2-3; 8 bases map to TRBD2. CDR3 length: 17 residues. After removal of 5 bases from V and 2 bases from J, the junction contained 12 bases not matched to a gene. From germline, CDR1 is MNHEY and CDR2 SMNVEV (reference sequence). CDR3 in amino acids: CASSPSLAGITTDTQYF. In DNA form, the CDR3 reads TGTGCCAGCAGTCCATCCTTAGCGGGGATCACCACAGATACGCAGTATTTT.

The rearrangement links TRBV4-3 to TRBJ2-1; D unclear. The CDR3 contains 17 residues. Between the trimmed V and J ends, which lost 0 bases and 0 bases, there was a span of 12 bases. Germline V lookup: CDR1 LGHNA, CDR2 YSLEER. The CDR3 reads CASSQDSSESSYNEQFF. In DNA form, the CDR3 reads TGCGCCAGCAGCCAAGATTCCAGCGAAAGCTCCTACAATGAGCAGTTCTTC.